These 2 T cell receptor beta chains were all obtained from the same sample, sequenced in a study of monozygotic twins with inflammatory bowel disease. TCRdb reprocessed the 5' RACE reads and reports one entry per CDR3 protein, with no DNA. The sample is made up of over 120,000 distinct CDR3 sequences, and the top ten hold 0.95% to 1.5% of it. Sequencing used blood. These receptor sequences come from a human donor with ulcerative colitis or Crohn's disease, or a healthy co-twin of an affected twin (not recorded which).

The chain carries TRBV5-4 and TRBJ2-6; TCRdb lists TRBD2, though no DNA is available to test this call. The CDR3 covers 15 residues. Germline V gives CDR1 SGHNT, CDR2 YYREEE (reference sequence). CDR3 region: CASSLVAPGANVLTF.

The chain links TRBV11-2 to TRBJ2-2. The germline CDR1 and CDR2 sequences are SGHAT and FQNNGV. The CDR3 has 18 amino acids. CDR3 sequence: CASSLKFRGFANTGELFF.